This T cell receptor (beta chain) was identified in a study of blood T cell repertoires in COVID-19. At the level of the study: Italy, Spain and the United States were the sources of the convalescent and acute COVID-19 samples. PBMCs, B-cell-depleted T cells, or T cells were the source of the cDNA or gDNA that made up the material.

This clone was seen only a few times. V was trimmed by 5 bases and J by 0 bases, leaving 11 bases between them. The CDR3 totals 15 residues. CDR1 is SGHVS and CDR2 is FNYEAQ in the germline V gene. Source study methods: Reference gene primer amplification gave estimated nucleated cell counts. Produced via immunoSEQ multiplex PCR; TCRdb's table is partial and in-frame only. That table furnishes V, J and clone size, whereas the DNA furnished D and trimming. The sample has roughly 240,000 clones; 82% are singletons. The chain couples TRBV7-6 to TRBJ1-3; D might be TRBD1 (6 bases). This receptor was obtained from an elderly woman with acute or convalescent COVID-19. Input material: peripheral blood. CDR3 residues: CASSPLDSSGNTIYF. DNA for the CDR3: TGTGCCAGCAGCCCCTTGGACAGCTCTGGAAACACCATATATTTT. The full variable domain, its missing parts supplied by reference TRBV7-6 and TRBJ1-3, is GAGVSQSPRYKVTKRGQDVALRCDPISGHVSLYWYRQALGQGPEFLTYFNYEAQQDKSGLPNDRFSAERPEGSISTLTIQRTEQRDSAMYRCASSPLDSSGNTIYFGEGSWLTVV.